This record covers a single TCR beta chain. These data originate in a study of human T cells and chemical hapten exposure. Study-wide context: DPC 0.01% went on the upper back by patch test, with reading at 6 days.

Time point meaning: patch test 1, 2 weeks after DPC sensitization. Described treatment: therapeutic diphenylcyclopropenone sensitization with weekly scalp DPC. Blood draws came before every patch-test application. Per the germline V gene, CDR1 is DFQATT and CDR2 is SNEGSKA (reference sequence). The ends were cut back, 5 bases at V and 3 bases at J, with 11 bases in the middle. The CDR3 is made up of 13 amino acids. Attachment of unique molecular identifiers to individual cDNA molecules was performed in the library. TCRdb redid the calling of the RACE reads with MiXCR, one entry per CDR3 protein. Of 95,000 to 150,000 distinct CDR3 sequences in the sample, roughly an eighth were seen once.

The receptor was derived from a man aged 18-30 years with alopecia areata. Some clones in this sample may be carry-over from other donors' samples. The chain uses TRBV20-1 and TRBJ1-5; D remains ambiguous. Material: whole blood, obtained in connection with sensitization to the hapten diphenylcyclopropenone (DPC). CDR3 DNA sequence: TGCAGTGCTCTGGACGGAACCAATCAGCCCCAGCATTTT. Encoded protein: CSALDGTNQPQHF.